These T cell receptor beta chains were read from a single sample in a study of shared clonotypes between healthy human individuals. The table came from immunoSEQ multiplex PCR; TCRdb's copy has only in-frame clones and leaves some out. The repertoire holds about 2 million clones, with about 95% as singletons. The sample consisted of naive CD8+ T cells sorted from blood. These receptor sequences come from a man aged 18 to 29 in good health. The CDR3 runs from the conserved cysteine through the conserved F or W. D genes are given only for firm matches. Clone sizes are given selectively: once, few, many, or a class where the clone is expanded.

J: TRBJ1-1
size: .
D: TRBD1
V: TRBV29-1
DNA: TGCAGCGTTTATCCGGGACAGGGGAGGACTGAAGCTTTCTTT
CDR3: CSVYPGQGRTEAFF

J: TRBJ1-2
size: once
D: .
V: TRBV9
DNA: TGTGCCAGCACCCAAATAGAGGTAGACAGGCTCACCTTC
CDR3: CASTQIEVDRLTF

J: TRBJ2-7
size: .
D: .
V: TRBV9
DNA: TGTGCCAGCAGCGCGAGAAAAGGGACGGGGGCAGACGACGAGCAGTACTTC
CDR3: CASSARKGTGADDEQYF

J: TRBJ2-2
size: .
D: .
V: TRBV6-5
DNA: TGTGCCAGCCGGTTTGGGGAAATGAACACCGGGGAGCTGTTTTTT
CDR3: CASRFGEMNTGELFF

J: TRBJ2-3
size: .
D: .
V: TRBV5-6
DNA: TGTGCCAGCAGCCCACCATTCTGGGGAATTGGGGGCACAGATACGCAGTATTTT
CDR3: CASSPPFWGIGGTDTQYF

J: TRBJ2-7
size: .
D: .
V: TRBV9
DNA: TGTGCCAGCAGCGTAGGGGCAGGGACCACCTACGAGCAGTACTTC
CDR3: CASSVGAGTTYEQYF

J: TRBJ1-1
size: .
D: .
V: TRBV11-3
DNA: TGTGCCAGCAGCCTTAGTACGAACACTGAAGCTTTCTTT
CDR3: CASSLSTNTEAFF

J: TRBJ2-3
size: .
D: TRBD1
V: TRBV6-5
DNA: TGTGCCAGCAGTTCCATTGACAGGGGGAATACAGATACGCAGTATTTT
CDR3: CASSSIDRGNTDTQYF

J: TRBJ2-2
size: .
D: .
V: TRBV9
DNA: TGTGCCAGCAGCGTAGTCCGCGGCCCCTTCCCCGGGGAGCTGTTTTTT
CDR3: CASSVVRGPFPGELFF

J: TRBJ2-1
size: .
D: TRBD2
V: TRBV29-1
DNA: TGCAGCGTCGACAGCAGCGGGGACAATGAGCAGTTCTTC
CDR3: CSVDSSGDNEQFF

J: TRBJ2-4
size: .
D: TRBD1
V: TRBV19
DNA: TGTGCCAGTAGCCTACCGGGACAGTCAGACATTCAGTACTTC
CDR3: CASSLPGQSDIQYF

J: TRBJ2-2
size: .
D: .
V: TRBV19
DNA: TGTGCCAGTAGCCGGGACTCCTTCGGTACCGGGGAGCTGTTTTTT
CDR3: CASSRDSFGTGELFF

J: TRBJ1-5
size: .
D: .
V: TRBV27
DNA: TGTGCCAGCAGTTTCTCGGGGGGGGCAGTTCAGCCCCAGCATTTT
CDR3: CASSFSGGAVQPQHF

J: TRBJ2-3
size: .
D: TRBD2
V: TRBV5-1
DNA: TGCGCCAGCAGCCTAGCGGGTGCTATTCTCGATACGCAGTATTTT
CDR3: CASSLAGAILDTQYF

J: TRBJ2-7
size: .
D: .
V: TRBV2
DNA: TGTGCCAGCAGTGGCTCATGGGAAGGGGCCCCCTACGAGCAGTACTTC
CDR3: CASSGSWEGAPYEQYF

J: TRBJ2-7
size: .
D: .
V: TRBV5-1
DNA: TGCGCCAGCAGCTTCGGGGGTACCTACGAGCAGTACTTC
CDR3: CASSFGGTYEQYF

J: TRBJ2-1
size: .
D: .
V: TRBV14
DNA: TGTGCCAGCAGCCGGGGCGGACTCAACTCCTACAATGAGCAGTTCTTC
CDR3: CASSRGGLNSYNEQFF

J: TRBJ2-1
size: .
D: TRBD2
V: TRBV6-1
DNA: TGTGCCAGCAGTGAAGCGACTTTAGCGGGGGCTTTCGATGAGCAGTTCTTC
CDR3: CASSEATLAGAFDEQFF

J: TRBJ2-7
size: once
D: .
V: TRBV11-3
DNA: TGTGCCAGCAGCTTAAGGGGAGGATACGAGCAGTACTTC
CDR3: CASSLRGGYEQYF

J: TRBJ2-5
size: .
D: TRBD1
V: TRBV7-9
DNA: TGTGCCAGCAGCTCGTCGGGACAGCTCAGGCAAGAGACCCAGTACTTC
CDR3: CASSSSGQLRQETQYF